This T cell receptor beta chain was sequenced in a study of shared clonotypes between healthy human individuals. Study context: Per donor, CD8 memory used one plate, CD8 naive used two, CD4 memory used three and CD4 naive used three. Study conclusions and caveats: Rarefaction showed sorted-subset sequencing was incomplete despite large depth. How much donors shared clonotypes was expected to be affected by sequencing depth.

Clones were sequenced by immunoSEQ multiplex PCR, and TCRdb holds only the in-frame ones, with some missing. The sample contains about 1.1 million clones, approximately 80% of which appear only once. Concerning this clone itself: Its antigen is unknown.

Source material: memory CD4+ T cells from PBMCs. The subset here: CD45RA-negative fraction. The receptor's source is a man between 18 and 35 years old in good health. Some clones in this sample may be carry-over from other donors' samples.

The CDR3 loop reads CASRWDGGTSGRAGYNEQFF. CDR3 nucleotide sequence: TGTGCCAGCAGGTGGGACGGCGGGACTAGCGGGAGGGCCGGCTACAATGAGCAGTTCTTC. The chain links TRBV7-8 to TRBJ2-1; TRBD2 matches at 16 bases. Germline V gene lookup returns CDR1 SGHVS and CDR2 FQNEAQ. The CDR3 consists of 20 residues. The trim removed 6 bases at V and 3 bases at J, leaving 14 bases unmatched.